A single sample gave rise to the 16 T cell receptor delta chains below, sequenced in a study of gamma-delta T cells after stem cell transplantation. TCRdb ran CATT on the RT-PCR reads. In the table there are roughly 1,400 delta-chain clones, under 2% of which are singletons. Sequencing was carried out using gamma-delta T cells. The source is a human donor. It is not recorded whose cells these are; they may come from a transplant donor.

With respect to this clone: A far larger clone is just one base off, so this is likely a read error. The sample holds other DNA sequences that translate to the same CDR3. CDR3 sequence: CALGELTGSYGGGFGPLIF. As DNA, the CDR3 is TGTGCCCTTGGGGAACTAACAGGTTCCTACGGTGGGGGGTTCGGACCCCTGATCTTT. The rearrangement uses TRDV1 and TRDJ4; D is possibly TRDD2 (7 bases). The CDR3 spans 19 residues. The V gene's germline CDR1 is TSWWSYY and CDR2 QGS.

This clone was picked up a small number of times. The translation of this DNA and the TCRdb protein of a much larger clone differ at residue 5, probably owing to a read error; the protein shown here is translated from the DNA. This chain links TRDV2 with TRDJ1; TRDD3 matches 9 bases. The germline CDR1 and CDR2 sequences are GEAIGNYY and EKD. This CDR3 spans 18 amino acids. The junction had 12 bases not matched to a gene; V was cut back by 2 bases and J by 0 bases. The CDR3 here is CACDILMGIRGDTDKLIF. CDR3 DNA sequence: TGTGCCTGTGACATCCTGATGGGGATACGCGGGGACACCGATAAACTCATCTTT.

This clone has more than one count but fewer than ten. A far larger clone differs by one base, so this is likely a read error. Other nucleotide sequences in the sample specify the same CDR3. CDR3 in amino acids: CACDTLGGGDKLIF. The CDR3, as DNA: TGTGCCTGTGATACACTGGGGGGCGGCGATAAACTCATCTTT. The chain carries TRDV2 and TRDJ1; 8 bases match TRDD3. Looked up from germline, CDR1 is GEAIGNYY and CDR2 is EKD. This CDR3 region has 14 residues. The V segment lost 4 bases and the J segment 4 bases; nucleotides outside the gene matches: 7.

This clone has a handful of counts. TCRdb shows a much larger clone's protein in place of this DNA's translation, and the two differ at residue 8, likely through a read error; the protein shown is translated from the DNA. The gene calls are TRDV2 and TRDJ1; 8 positions match TRDD3. This CDR3 contains 18 residues. Germline values: CDR1 GEAIGNYY, CDR2 EKD. J was trimmed by 3 bases and V by 4 bases; bases with no gene match: 18. CDR3 sequence reads: CACEQLGGRGSAADKLIF. As DNA, the CDR3 is TGTGCCTGTGAACAACTGGGGGGTAGGGGGTCCGCCGCCGATAAACTCATCTTT.

By share, this clone ranks as medium-sized. A far larger clone is only one base removed, so a read error is likely. The chain links TRDV2 to TRDJ3, with D perhaps matching TRDD3 (5 bases). This CDR3 has 18 residues. The germline V gene encodes CDR1 GEAIGNYY and CDR2 EKD. The CDR3 DNA follows: TGTGCCTGTGACACCGTGGGACTGAGCTCCTGGGACACCCGACAGACGTTTTTC. Protein sequence: CACDTVGLSSWDTRQTFF.

On this clone: The mismatch at residue 5 between this DNA's translation and the TCRdb protein of a much larger clone likely reflects a read error; the protein shown is translated from the DNA. The genes are TRDV2 and TRDJ1; 10 bases fit TRDD3. Germline CDR1 GEAIGNYY, CDR2 EKD. V was pared by 3 bases and J by 1 base, with 19 bases of the junction left unmatched. The CDR3 is 20 residues long. In DNA, the CDR3 is TGTGCCTGTGACCCCCTCCTCCTTCGAACTGGGGGATCTTCCACCGATAAACTCATCTTT. Translated: CACDPLLLRTGGSSTDKLIF.

This clone was detected a few times. TCRdb's protein for this DNA is that of a much larger clone and differs from the translation at residue 12, likely a read error; the protein shown is the DNA translation. The gene calls are TRDV2 and TRDJ2; TRDD3 is a possible D gene (6 bases). Germline lookup yields CDR1 GEAIGNYY and CDR2 EKD. The CDR3 spans 20 residues. Trimming cost V 1 base and J 0 bases, with 23 bases left between them. DNA of the CDR3: TGTGCCTGTGACACGATACTGGGACATACGGGGCAGCCTTTGACAGCACAACTCTTCTTT. Amino acid sequence: CACDTILGHTGQPLTAQLFF.

This clone was found a few times. A read error is the likely source, as a far larger clone sits one nucleotide away. The sample carries other DNA sequences with the same CDR3. V and J are TRDV2 and TRDJ1; TRDD3 matches at 11 bases. Losses at the gene ends were 4 bases for V and 0 bases for J; bases not matched to a gene: 18. The CDR3 has 20 amino acids. Germline V gene sequence: CDR1 GEAIGNYY, CDR2 EKD. CDR3 nucleotides: TGTGCCTGTGAGTTGCTGGGACTGGGGGATAAGGTCCGGTACACCGATAAACTCATCTTT. Translating it yields CACELLGLGDKVRYTDKLIF.

This clone is categorized as medium-sized (0.01 to 0.1%). A read error is likely here: a far larger clone is one base away. V is TRDV2 and J is TRDJ1, with 7 bases aligning to TRDD3. Per the germline V gene, CDR1 is GEAIGNYY and CDR2 is EKD. V gave up 5 bases and J gave up 0 bases; unmatched junction bases: 11. The CDR3 is 16 residues long. The CDR3 spells CACGKVGESYTDKLIF. CDR3 in DNA: TGTGCCTGTGGCAAGGTGGGGGAATCGTACACCGATAAACTCATCTTT.

This clone was seen a few times. This likely came from a read error, as a far larger clone is one base away. This sample includes further DNA sequences coding for the same CDR3. V gene TRDV2 combines with J gene TRDJ1; no clear D gene. Trimming pared 1 base from V and 0 bases from J, leaving 23 bases between. The CDR3 is 19 residues long. Germline-derived CDR1 and CDR2 are GEAIGNYY and EKD. The CDR3 bases are TGTGCCTGTGACACGGTAACGAATGGCGTGGAGACGTACACCGATAAACTCATCTTT. This codes for CACDTVTNGVETYTDKLIF.

The sample holds a few counts of this clone. A read error may be the cause here, since a much bigger clone is one base away. Other DNA sequences of this sample code for an identical CDR3. The chain carries TRDV1 and TRDJ1, with 11 bases lining up with TRDD3. This CDR3 is built from 24 residues. Germline V lookup: CDR1 TSWWSYY, CDR2 QGS. DNA for the CDR3: TGTGCCCTTGGAGAACGCCACCTACCCCAACTACGATGGGGGATACGCTTGTACACCGATAAACTCATCTTT. Protein: CALGERHLPQLRWGIRLYTDKLIF.

This clone was detected only a few times. A far bigger clonotype differs at one base, so this is likely a read error. The chain carries TRDV2 and TRDJ1; 10 bases line up with TRDD3. Germline values: CDR1 GEAIGNYY, CDR2 EKD. With V trimmed by 3 bases and J by 10 bases, 10 bases remained unmatched. The CDR3 has 14 residues. The CDR3 DNA is TGTGCCTGTGACTTACTGGGGGATTGGGGTCGACTCATCTTT. Its translation is CACDLLGDWGRLIF.

Of note for this clone: A far larger clone differs by one base, so this is likely a read error. The same CDR3 arises from other DNA sequences in this sample as well. The chain has TRDV1 and TRDJ1, with 9 bases that match TRDD3. The CDR3 runs to 18 residues. The germline V gene encodes CDR1 TSWWSYY and CDR2 QGS. Here the CDR3 DNA reads TGTGCTCTCCCTACTATTCCTACGTGGACTGGGGGACTCGATAAGCTCATCTTT. Translating it yields CALPTIPTWTGGLDKLIF.

Concerning this clone: A single base is all that separates this from a far larger clone, so a read error is likely. The sample has other DNA sequences that encode this CDR3 too. V gene TRDV2 combines with J gene TRDJ1; 9 bases map to TRDD3. The CDR3 length is 16 residues. Trimming took 0 bases from V and 2 from J; bases not matched to a gene: 6. Germline V gene sequence: CDR1 GEAIGNYY, CDR2 EKD. This CDR3 is CACDTITGGHTDKLIF. The CDR3 coding sequence is TGTGCCTGTGACACCATTACTGGGGGACATACCGATAAACTCATCTTT.

This clone turned up a few times. A far bigger clonotype differs at one base, so this is likely a read error. Other DNA sequences in the same sample also yield this CDR3. CDR3 sequence (DNA): TGTGCCTGTGACATTGCGGGAGATCCTTTCGGCGATAAACTCATCTTT. Translating it yields CACDIAGDPFGDKLIF. The chain carries TRDV2 and TRDJ1; D gene unclear. The CDR3 sequence is 16 residues long. Germline loops: CDR1 GEAIGNYY, CDR2 EKD. Trimming took 2 bases from V and 4 from J, leaving 19 bases between them.

Points on this clone: A far larger clone is a single base away, which makes a read error likely. The same CDR3 also results from other DNA sequences found in this sample. This chain connects TRDV1 to TRDJ1; 9 nucleotides match TRDD3. The CDR3 runs 18 residues. Germline CDR1 and CDR2: TSWWSYY and QGS. The V segment lost 9 bases and the J segment 8 bases; nucleotides outside the gene matches: 25. The CDR3 reads CALPTIPTWTGGLDKLIF. Written as DNA, the CDR3 is TGTGCTCTCCCTACTATTCCTACGTGGACTGGGGGACTCGACAAACTCATCTTT.